Sequencing of this TCR beta chain was carried out in a study of T-cell reconstitution after alpha-beta-depleted transplantation in children. This clonotype has at least ten counts. Unique molecular identifiers were used in preparing the TCRbeta library. Using its own MiXCR run on the PCR reads, TCRdb lists one record per CDR3 protein. The profile shows roughly 200,000 distinct CDR3 sequences, 13% to 15% of them singletons. The CDR3 runs 14 residues. Losses at the gene ends were 3 bases for V and 5 bases for J; bases not matched to a gene: 6. This clonotype was obtained from a human donor who donated a stem cell graft to a child with acute lymphoblastic leukemia. The chain uses TRBV12-3 or TRBV12-4 and TRBJ2-5; TRBD1 aligns across 7 bases. Material: PBMCs from the stem cell graft donor, obtained from the stem cell graft. The CDR3 loop is CASSFLTGSETQYF. As DNA, the CDR3 is TGTGCCAGCAGTTTCCTGACAGGGTCGGAGACCCAGTACTTC.